The T cell receptor beta chain under discussion was sequenced for a study of vaccination and CD4 T cells after COVID-19. Looking at the study overall: The makeup of the convalescents was six males and four females, two of them Hispanic. The stimulus for the cells was overlapping spike peptides derived from SARS-CoV-2, HCoV-NL63, HCoV-OC43 and HCoV-229E.

A word on this clonotype: Its target is not known.

Trimming took 2 bases from V and 1 from J, leaving 15 bases between them. This CDR3 is 16 amino acids long. Germline assignment: CDR1 GTSNPN and CDR2 SVGIG (reference sequence). Sequence data for DNA of cultured CD4+ T cells were generated by the Oncomine TCR Beta short-read assay. Genomic DNA was taken out of cultured CD4+ T cells by extraction. TCRdb used MiXCR to reprocess the PCR reads, holding one entry per CDR3 protein. The sample includes some 21,000 distinct CDR3 sequences, roughly two fifths of them seen just once. Described treatment: approximately 11-day PBMC culture with coronavirus spike peptide pools or control peptides (ViraFEST assay).

The TCR sequence derives from a human donor who had recovered from COVID-19. The V call is TRBV30, the J call TRBJ1-5; unclear D gene. The specimen was CD4+ T cells from blood, cultured in vitro, collected before SARS-CoV-2 vaccination. For the CDR3, the DNA is TGTGCCTGGAGTACCCCCGGTGGGGTGAGCAATCAGCCCCAGCATTTT. Its translation: CAWSTPGGVSNQPQHF.